This T cell receptor beta chain emerged from a study of blood T cell repertoires in COVID-19. Background on the study: Samples taken during acute and convalescent COVID-19 were collected in the United States, Italy and Spain.

The method was immunoSEQ multiplex PCR; TCRdb's version includes in-frame clones alone and lacks a portion of them. This sample yields nearly 300,000 clones, of which just under 90% are seen a single time; roughly 2.8% belongs to the top ten. Which cohort a participant joined came from the clinical history participants gave. This CDR3 is built from 16 residues. V gave up 4 bases and J gave up 6 bases; unmatched junction bases: 10. The germline CDR1 and CDR2 sequences are LGHNA and YNFKEQ. This clone was found a few times. The TCR was taken from a woman between 45 and 60 years old who had been exposed to COVID-19. This chain links TRBV4-2 with TRBJ2-1; 9 bases align to TRBD1. Sequencing was carried out using PBMCs or T cells enriched from blood (not recorded which). CDR3 in DNA: TGTGCCAGCAGCCGAGGTGAAGGGACAGGGACCAATGAGCAGTTCTTC. Encoded protein: CASSRGEGTGTNEQFF.